The next 27 T cell receptor beta chains were all read from a single sample in a study of identical twins (dated by TCRdb to the mid-2010s). To prepare the library, 5' RACE was applied. Sequenced using an Illumina HiSeq 2000. Starting from the raw public reads, TCRdb applied fastp trimming at Q25, assembled clones with MiXCR and retained in-frame beta chains. Entries are consolidated by CDR3 protein sequence, retaining the most common genes and DNA. In all, the sample holds 450,000 to 600,000 distinct CDR3 sequences, and 20% to 25% of those were seen once. Of the sample, about 0.48% falls within the top ten clones. These data were also filed under a second study, of yellow fever vaccine responses in identical twins.

The source material was CD4+ T cells sorted from blood. The receptors were gathered from a woman younger than 35 in good health.

The rearrangement uses TRBV5-1 and TRBJ1-2, with a weak D call TRBD1 (5 bases). CDR3 size: 14 residues. Germline V gene sequence: CDR1 SGHRS, CDR2 YFSETQ. Trimming removed 0 bases from V and 5 bases from J, with 11 bases in between. The chain's CDR3 is CASSLARGGYGYTF. The DNA of the CDR3 is TGCGCCAGCAGCTTGGCCCGGGGGGGTTATGGCTACACCTTC.

This clonotype has just a few counts. The chain recombines TRBV12-3 or TRBV12-4 with TRBJ2-1; unclear D gene. V was clipped by 4 bases and J by 0 bases, with 7 bases between them. This CDR3 is 14 amino acids long. The CDR3 reads CASSSASSYNEQFF. CDR3 DNA sequence: TGTGCCAGCAGTTCTGCGAGCTCCTACAATGAGCAGTTCTTC.

The chain carries TRBV29-1 and TRBJ2-3; weak D call: TRBD2 (7 bases). V was pared by 7 bases and J by 4 bases, with 18 bases between. The germline V gene encodes CDR1 SQVTM and CDR2 ANQGSEA. The CDR3 is made up of 14 amino acids. CDR3 DNA sequence: TGCAGCGCTCGACTAGCAGGGGCCTCAGATACGCAGTATTTT. This encodes CSARLAGASDTQYF.

This clonotype was counted between two and nine times. The V gene is TRBV28, the J gene TRBJ1-1, with TRBD1 matching 11 bases. CDR3 length: 15 amino acids. Germline values: CDR1 MDHEN, CDR2 SYDVKM. Germline trimming cut 5 bases from V and 6 bases from J; bases unmatched to any gene: 8. DNA of the CDR3: TGTGCCAGCAGTACCCGGGACAGGGGGTATCCTGAAGCTTTCTTT. It encodes CASSTRDRGYPEAFF.

V is TRBV7-2 and J is TRBJ2-1; D remains ambiguous. The V gene's germline CDR1 is SGHTA and CDR2 FQGNSA. There are 14 residues in the CDR3. Trimming shortened V by 3 bases and J by 2 bases, and 8 bases separated the two germline ends. The CDR3 DNA reads TGTGCCAGCAGCTTGTCCCCTCCCTACAATGAGCAGTTCTTC. Its translation: CASSLSPPYNEQFF.

This clonotype was counted only a few times. The chain carries TRBV6-5 and TRBJ2-5, with D tentatively TRBD1 or TRBD2 (6 bases each). CDR3 length: 15 amino acids. The ends were cut back, 2 bases at V and 6 bases at J, with 16 bases in the middle. Germline V gene lookup returns CDR1 MNHEY and CDR2 SVGAGI. CDR3 region: CASSYHQEGEKTQYF. As DNA, the CDR3 is TGTGCCAGCAGTTACCACCAGGAGGGGGAAAAGACCCAGTACTTC.

The chain uses TRBV12-3 or TRBV12-4 and TRBJ2-7, with D unclear. Between the trimmed V and J ends, which lost 6 bases and 2 bases, there was a span of 11 bases. This CDR3 comprises 13 residues. CDR3 sequence reads: CASRLDGPYEQYF. The CDR3 bases are TGTGCCAGCAGGCTGGACGGTCCCTACGAGCAGTACTTC.

In its sample, this clonotype was seen a few times. V usage is TRBV20-1 and J usage is TRBJ1-5, with D possibly being TRBD1 (6 bases). CDR3 length: 15 residues. Germline CDR1 is DFQATT and CDR2 is SNEGSKA (reference sequence). V lost 2 bases, J lost 1 base, and 12 bases lay in between. The chain's CDR3 is CSARKTGVSNQPQHF. DNA of the CDR3: TGCAGTGCTAGAAAGACAGGAGTCAGCAATCAGCCCCAGCATTTT.

This clonotype was observed a handful of times. This chain uses TRBV28 with TRBJ1-1; a weak D match, TRBD1 (5 bases). V gave up 6 bases and J gave up 3 bases, with 5 bases separating them. Germline V gene data show CDR1 as MDHEN and CDR2 as SYDVKM. The CDR3 length is 11 residues. The chain's CDR3 is CASRTDTEAFF. CDR3 in DNA: TGTGCCAGCAGGACAGACACTGAAGCTTTCTTT.

The chain uses TRBV5-1 and TRBJ2-3; 14 bases align to TRBD2. V lost 0 bases and J lost 4; bases outside the gene matches: 4. The CDR3 has 17 residues. The germline CDR1 and CDR2 sequences are SGHRS and YFSETQ. CDR3 region: CASSLVGTSGGADTQYF. In DNA, the CDR3 is TGCGCCAGCAGCTTGGTGGGGACTAGCGGGGGTGCAGATACGCAGTATTTT.

This clonotype appeared a few times. The J gene is TRBJ2-1, the V gene TRBV5-1; 9 bases are a match to TRBD1. Germline CDR1 SGHRS, CDR2 YFSETQ. Germline trimming cut 4 bases from V and 1 base from J; bases unmatched to any gene: 3. CDR3 length: 15 residues. CDR3 in amino acids: CASSRTGESYNEQFF. The CDR3 bases are TGCGCCAGCAGCAGGACAGGGGAGTCCTACAATGAGCAGTTCTTC.

The chain has TRBV28 and TRBJ2-1, with 8 bases aligning to TRBD1. Germline V CDR1 and CDR2: MDHEN, SYDVKM. The V gene end was trimmed by 2 bases and the J gene end by 5 bases; junction bases not matched to a gene: 8. This CDR3 is built from 16 residues. As DNA, the CDR3 is TGTGCCAGCAGTTTAAACGACAGGGGATTTAACAATGAGCAGTTCTTC. The encoded protein is CASSLNDRGFNNEQFF.

The chain couples TRBV11-3 to TRBJ2-1, with 9 bases fitting TRBD2. V shed 5 bases and J 0 bases; nucleotides not matched to a gene: 5. There are 16 residues in the CDR3. CDR1 and CDR2 from the germline V gene are SGHNT and YENEEA. DNA of the CDR3: TGTGCCAGCAGCCTACATAGCGGGAGCTCCTACAATGAGCAGTTCTTC. Residues: CASSLHSGSSYNEQFF.

The chain recombines TRBV19 with TRBJ1-6; TRBD1 might be the D (6 bases). CDR3 length: 14 amino acids. V was clipped by 5 bases and J by 9 bases, with 14 bases between them. Germline CDR1 LNHDA, CDR2 SQIVND (reference sequence). CDR3 amino acids: CASSLRDKGSPLHF. CDR3 coding DNA: TGTGCCAGTAGTCTAAGGGACAAAGGTTCACCCCTCCACTTT.

The V and J genes are TRBV11-2 and TRBJ2-6; 7 bases agree with TRBD2. Looked up from germline, CDR1 is SGHAT and CDR2 is FQNNGV. Unmatched junction bases numbered 4, after V lost 5 bases and J lost 0 bases. The CDR3 is made up of 16 amino acids. The CDR3 region is CASSGRELSGANVLTF. The CDR3 coding sequence is TGTGCCAGCAGCGGGAGGGAGCTCTCTGGGGCCAACGTCCTGACTTTC.

This clonotype was observed a handful of times. The V gene is TRBV2, the J gene TRBJ1-4, with D hard to call. CDR1 SNHLY and CDR2 FYNNEI come from the germline V gene. Between the trimmed V and J ends, which lost 0 bases and 7 bases, there was a span of 15 bases. CDR3 length equals 16 residues. The CDR3 DNA reads as TGTGCCAGCAGTGAAGCGGGAGGGCCCGTTGTTGAAAAACTGTTTTTT. Its protein product is CASSEAGGPVVEKLFF.

A few counts support this clonotype. The CDR3: CASSQLAGGALVEQFF. The DNA for the CDR3 is TGCGCCAGCAGCCAGCTAGCGGGGGGGGCCTTGGTTGAGCAGTTCTTC. The J gene is TRBJ2-1, the V gene TRBV4-1; 12 positions agree with TRBD2. CDR3 length: 16 residues. Germline V lookup: CDR1 MGHRA, CDR2 YSYEKL. With V trimmed by 3 bases and J by 9 bases, 9 bases remained unmatched.

This clonotype was picked up many times. The chain combines TRBV7-3 with TRBJ2-3; 8 bases fit TRBD2. The trim removed 2 bases at V and 1 base at J, leaving 5 bases unmatched. The germline CDR1 and CDR2 sequences are SGHTA and FQGTGA. The CDR3 has 16 amino acids. The CDR3 is CASSLAPGGGTDTQYF. The CDR3, as DNA: TGTGCCAGCAGCTTAGCCCCGGGGGGGGGCACAGATACGCAGTATTTT.

This clonotype was seen only a few times. V and J are TRBV20-1 and TRBJ2-1; TRBD2 matches at 11 bases. Germline CDR1 and CDR2: DFQATT and SNEGSKA (reference sequence). The V segment lost 1 base and the J segment 9 bases; nucleotides outside the gene matches: 8. The CDR3 sequence is 15 residues long. The CDR3 coding sequence is TGCAGTGCTAGAGGAGGACTAGCGGGTGAGGTTGAGCAGTTCTTC. Protein product: CSARGGLAGEVEQFF.

This clonotype was observed a few times. The chain carries TRBV10-3 and TRBJ1-1, with 8 bases aligning to TRBD1. Trimming cost V 2 bases and J 10 bases; bases outside gene matches: 3. CDR1 and CDR2 from the germline V gene are ENHRY and SYGVKD. This CDR3 has 12 amino acids. The CDR3 loop reads CAISEAGGPAFF. DNA of the CDR3: TGTGCCATCAGTGAGGCAGGGGGCCCAGCTTTCTTT.

This clonotype was seen many times. The chain combines TRBV5-1 with TRBJ2-1; 10 bases are shared with TRBD1. The V gene's germline CDR1 is SGHRS and CDR2 YFSETQ. V shed 1 base, J shed 4 bases, and the junction held 11 bases outside the gene matches. The CDR3 consists of 18 residues. The chain's CDR3 is CASSLNSDRGRIYNEQFF. The CDR3 nucleotides are TGCGCCAGCAGCTTGAATTCTGACAGGGGGCGTATTTACAATGAGCAGTTCTTC.

This sequence joins TRBV5-4 and TRBJ2-7, with TRBD1 matching over 8 bases. CDR3 length: 15 amino acids. The germline CDR1 and CDR2 sequences are SGHNT and YYREEE (reference sequence). J was trimmed by 3 bases and V by 0 bases; bases with no gene match: 5. CDR3 bases: TGTGCCAGCAGCTTGGGGACAGGGTTCGGCTACGAGCAGTACTTC. It codes for CASSLGTGFGYEQYF.

The V call is TRBV10-3, the J call TRBJ2-1; D unclear. The V and J ends lost 6 bases and 3 bases respectively, with 9 bases between them. Germline V gene sequence: CDR1 ENHRY, CDR2 SYGVKD. The length of the CDR3 is 13 residues. CDR3 amino acids: CAIRGLGYNEQFF. The DNA for the CDR3 is TGTGCCATCAGAGGGTTAGGCTACAATGAGCAGTTCTTC.

The chain links TRBV20-1 to TRBJ1-3; possible D gene TRBD1, 6 bases. V was shortened by 3 bases and J by 3 bases, with 12 bases between the two germline ends. The CDR3 spans 14 residues. The germline V gene has CDR1 DFQATT and CDR2 SNEGSKA (reference sequence). The CDR3 region is CSARWGQDGNTIYF. The CDR3 DNA reads TGCAGTGCTAGGTGGGGGCAGGATGGAAACACCATATATTTT.

In this sample, this clonotype turned up a few times. The rearrangement links TRBV10-1 to TRBJ2-7; D perhaps matches TRBD2 (5 bases). The V gene lost 2 bases and the J gene lost 5 bases, with 16 bases spanning the gap. Per the germline V gene, CDR1 is WNHNN and CDR2 is SYGVQD (reference sequence). There are 15 residues in the CDR3. Here the CDR3 DNA reads TGCGCCAGCAGTGAGACTAGGACCCGAGGAAACGAGCAGTACTTC. Translated: CASSETRTRGNEQYF.

This chain uses TRBV5-1 with TRBJ2-6; 9 nucleotides agree with TRBD1. The CDR3 is made up of 17 amino acids. CDR1 is SGHRS, CDR2 YFSETQ, per germline. The V gene end was trimmed by 2 bases and the J gene end by 1 base; junction bases not matched to a gene: 4. For the CDR3, the DNA is TGCGCCAGCAGCTTTATACAGGGGGCGTCTGGGGCCAACGTCCTGACTTTC. It codes for CASSFIQGASGANVLTF.

The chain carries TRBV9 and TRBJ1-6; a weak D match, TRBD1 (6 bases). Trimming shortened V by 4 bases and J by 4 bases, and 12 bases separated the two germline ends. Per germline, CDR1 SGDLS and CDR2 YYNGEE. The CDR3 totals 15 residues. The CDR3 DNA sequence: TGTGCCAGCAGCATAGAGGGGGTGTATAATTCACCCCTCCACTTT. Translation gives CASSIEGVYNSPLHF. Full variable domain (rest looked up from reference TRBV9 and TRBJ1-6): DSGVTQTPKHLITATGQRVTLRCSPRSGDLSVYWYQQSLDQGLQFLIQYYNGEERAKGNILERFSAQQFPDLHSELNLSSLELGDSALYFCASSIEGVYNSPLHFGNGTRLTVT.